The 5 T cell receptor beta chains below all came from one sample that was sequenced in a study of blood T cell repertoires in COVID-19. Sequenced by immunoSEQ multiplex PCR; TCRdb stores in-frame clones only, minus some. The sample lists approximately 290,000 clones; roughly 80% were seen once. The sample taken for sequencing was peripheral blood. Source of these receptors: a person between 70 and 80 years old with COVID-19, enrolled during active disease.

The chain couples TRBV27 to TRBJ2-5; D perhaps matches TRBD1 (6 bases). This CDR3 contains 13 residues. V was pared by 5 bases and J by 3 bases, with 10 bases between. Germline lookup yields CDR1 MNHEY and CDR2 SMNVEV (reference sequence). CDR3 loop: CASSRPGEETQYF. The CDR3 DNA is TGTGCCAGCAGTCGGCCAGGGGAAGAGACCCAGTACTTC.

This rearrangement joins TRBV5-1 to TRBJ1-1; TRBD1 matches 11 bases. This CDR3 has 14 residues. V lost 3 bases, J lost 6 bases, and 4 bases stayed unmatched. CDR1 and CDR2 from the germline V gene are SGHRS and YFSETQ. CDR3 nucleotide sequence: TGCGCCAGCAGCTGGACAGGGGGCGAGTCTGAAGCTTTCTTT. Residues: CASSWTGGESEAFF.

The J gene is TRBJ2-1, the V gene TRBV6-4, with TRBD2 matching over 8 bases. Germline V CDR1 and CDR2: MRHNA, SNTAGT. Trimming at V came to 4 bases and at J to 5 bases, leaving 4 bases not matched to a gene. The CDR3 sequence is 14 residues long. The chain's CDR3 is CASSVTGGNNEQFF. The CDR3 nucleotides are TGTGCCAGCAGTGTGACGGGGGGGAACAATGAGCAGTTCTTC.

This chain links TRBV7-3 with TRBJ2-1; 10 positions match TRBD1. Germline V gives CDR1 SGHTA, CDR2 FQGTGA. After removal of 6 bases from V and 7 bases from J, the junction contained 9 bases not matched to a gene. The CDR3 totals 15 residues. CDR3 nucleotides: TGTGCCAGCAGTTTATCAGGGACAGGGGTAAATGAGCAGTTCTTC. Translation gives CASSLSGTGVNEQFF. Full variable domain (remainder filled in from reference TRBV7-3 and TRBJ2-1): GAGVSQTPSNKVTEKGKYVELRCDPISGHTALYWYRQSLGQGPEFLIYFQGTGAADDSGLPNDRFFAVRPEGSVSTLKIQRTERGDSAVYLCASSLSGTGVNEQFFGPGTRLTVL.

This rearrangement joins TRBV12-3 or TRBV12-4 to TRBJ1-2; 8 positions agree with TRBD1. V lost 5 bases to trimming and J lost 8 bases; unmatched junction nucleotides: 7. This CDR3 is built from 13 residues. The CDR3 sequence: CASSPRTGQGYTF. The CDR3 nucleotides are TGTGCCAGCAGTCCAAGGACAGGGCAGGGCTACACCTTC.